This entry features one TCR beta chain sequence. Its antigen is currently not known. Base qualities are missing; no much larger clone stands one base away. Via the germline V gene, CDR1 is SNHLY and CDR2 FYNNEI. The cysteine opens and the phenylalanine closes a CDR3 of 14 amino acids. The kept DNA is CDR3 alone, 42 bases in frame from the first base. V is trimmed back by 6 bases and J by 10 bases, and the junction contains 12 bases that no gene match accounts for. TCRbeta CDR3 regions were amplified from genomic DNA using the immunoSEQ Assay, a bias-controlled multiplex PCR. In the authors' own workflow: Nucleated cell counts per sample were estimated from amplification of reference gene primers within the assay. To quantify the absolute abundance of each unique TCRbeta CDR3 rearrangement, sequence reads were collapsed and filtered. For each sample, productive Simpson clonality was calculated as the square root of Simpson's diversity index across productive rearrangements. Drawn from immuneACCESS, this table holds only the in-frame rearrangements with V and J called that TCRdb kept. Clones are partly lost; checked studies trace under half to an unresolved V gene and leave the rest unexplained. D and trimming come from the DNA, and the V and J calls and clone size come from that table. The sample profile shows fewer than 85,000 clones; 87% of them were found once. Jointly, the top ten make up approximately 8% of the sample.

The collaborating institutions used their own protocols to collect whole blood in K2EDTA tubes. For TCRbeta analysis, collaborator samples were shipped as frozen whole blood, as isolated PBMCs, or as DNA extracted from either sample type. The data belong to a study of blood T cell repertoires in COVID-19 (dated by TCRdb to the early 2020s). Study-wide context: The collaborator samples originated in the United States, Italy and Spain and spanned the acute and convalescent phases of COVID-19. The prospective study material was composed of cDNA or gDNA derived from T cells, B-cell-depleted T cells, or PBMCs. Deeply sampled blood TCRbeta repertoires from subjects exposed to, actively infected with, or recovered from COVID-19 were included in the dataset. A freely available public database, intended as a resource for researchers studying the immune response to SARS-CoV-2, is where the repertoires were released. The samples were drawn from the first 160 participants of the ongoing ImmuneRACE study and from 1,254 subjects provided by 6 global collaborators. The sample metadata nearly always contained a de-identified subject ID, COVID-19 status, age in years and sex. Where available, HLA class I and class II types were taken from metadata supplied by the sample provider and were not determined by assay-based typing.

Here is what the overall study found, with its caveats: Clinical and demographic metadata were provided uncurated, with the amount varying by source and participant.

The source material was peripheral blood. This sequence originates from a man over 45 with active COVID-19. The chain is assembled from TRBV2 and TRBJ2-1; 7 junctional bases match TRBD1. CDR3 reads: CASSPGQGVGEQFF. The base sequence is TGTGCCAGCAGCCCCGGGCAGGGGGTAGGAGAGCAGTTCTTC.